This is a list of T cell receptor beta chains from one sample in a study of blood T cell repertoires in COVID-19. TCRdb keeps only in-frame clones here, not all; method: immunoSEQ multiplex PCR. The sample carries about 150,000 clones, 84% recorded once. Sample: peripheral blood. The receptors were gathered from a man in his 70s with acute or convalescent COVID-19. Each CDR3 is given with its conserved first and last residue. D genes are given only for firm matches. Clone size is shown for a subset of rows, as once, few, many or a class of expanded clone.

TRBJ2-1 | TRBV24-1 | - | TRBD2 | TGTGCCACCCTTGGGACTAGCGGGGGGTACAATGAGCAGTTCTTC | CATLGTSGGYNEQFF
TRBJ1-3 | TRBV5-6 | few | TRBD1 | TGTGCCAGCAGCCTCAGGGGGCCTGGAAACACCATATATTTT | CASSLRGPGNTIYF
TRBJ1-2 | TRBV7-2 | - | - | TGTGCCAGCAGCTCTCCACAGGGTGGGAACTATGGCTACACCTTC | CASSSPQGGNYGYTF
TRBJ2-5 | TRBV28 | - | TRBD2 | TGTGCCAGCAGTTTATTAGTAGCGGGAGTGGGTGAGACCCAGTACTTC | CASSLLVAGVGETQYF
TRBJ1-2 | TRBV24-1 | - | - | TGTGCCACCAGTGGGGGGCTGGATGGCTACACCTTC | CATSGGLDGYTF
TRBJ2-3 | TRBV24-1 | - | - | TGTGCCACCAGTGATTTGTCGGGAGACACGCAGTATTTT | CATSDLSGDTQYF
TRBJ2-7 | TRBV11-1 | - | TRBD1 | TGTGCCAGCAGCTTAGAGGGACAGACATCCTACGAGCAGTACTTC | CASSLEGQTSYEQYF
TRBJ1-5 | TRBV5-8 | - | - | TGTGCCAGCAGCCTGCGGGTAATTCGCAATCAGCCCCAGCATTTT | CASSLRVIRNQPQHF
TRBJ1-5 | TRBV24-1 | few | - | TGTGCCACCCAAAGGAGGGGACTGGGGAATCAGCCCCAGCATTTT | CATQRRGLGNQPQHF
TRBJ2-1 | TRBV5-4 | - | TRBD2 | TGTGCCAGCAGCTTGGTTGGACCTAGCGGCAATGAGCAGTTCTTC | CASSLVGPSGNEQFF
TRBJ1-6 | TRBV7-8 | - | - | TGTGCCAGCAGCTTAGGTCGTGAGGGCTGGAGATCACCCCTCCACTTT | CASSLGREGWRSPLHF
TRBJ1-1 | TRBV14 | - | - | TGTGCCAGCAGCCAATTGGACGGGGCTGAAGCTTTCTTT | CASSQLDGAEAFF
TRBJ1-5 | TRBV6-1 | - | - | TGTGCCAGCAGTGAAAGCCGTGGGGGAGGACAGCCCCAGCATTTT | CASSESRGGGQPQHF
TRBJ2-1 | TRBV7-9 | - | TRBD2 | TGTGCCAGCAGCTTGGTACTAGCGGGAAACAATGAGCAGTTCTTC | CASSLVLAGNNEQFF
TRBJ2-5 | TRBV27 | - | - | TGTGCCAGCAGTTTATCTGGGGGGGGGCTGGAGAAGACCCAGTACTTC | CASSLSGGGLEKTQYF
TRBJ1-3 | TRBV10-2 | - | TRBD1 | TGCGCCAGCAGTAACGGACCCGCTGGGACAGGGATCGAAAACACCATATATTTT | CASSNGPAGTGIENTIYF
TRBJ1-2 | TRBV7-9 | - | TRBD1 | TGTGCCAGCAGACCGGACAGGGATCGGGTTGGCTACACCTTC | CASRPDRDRVGYTF
TRBJ1-6 | TRBV6-6 | once | TRBD1 | TGTGCCAGCAGTCCCCTGACAGGGTACGGTTCACCCCTCCACTTT | CASSPLTGYGSPLHF
TRBJ2-3 | TRBV5-1 | - | - | TGCGCCAGCAAACTGGCAGATACGCAGTATTTT | CASKLADTQYF
TRBJ1-2 | TRBV7-2 | - | - | TGTGCCAGCAGCTTAGTGGGCGGGGATGGCTACACCTTC | CASSLVGGDGYTF
TRBJ2-7 | TRBV5-1 | once | - | TGCGCCAGCAGCTTGGTATACGAGCAGTACTTC | CASSLVYEQYF
TRBJ2-7 | TRBV19 | - | TRBD2 | TGTGCCAGTACAACGAGCGGGAGACGAGGAGACGAGCAGTACTTC | CASTTSGRRGDEQYF
TRBJ2-1 | TRBV18 | - | - | TGTGCCAGCTCACAACAGGAGGGGGCGAATGAGCAGTTCTTC | CASSQQEGANEQFF
TRBJ2-7 | TRBV7-9 | - | TRBD1 | TGTGCCAGCAGCTTAGCTGTACAGGGGGCGCGAGAGCAGTACTTC | CASSLAVQGAREQYF
TRBJ1-6 | TRBV2 | - | - | TGTGCCAGCAGGGAACAGGGAAGCTCCTATAATTCACCCCTCCACTTT | CASREQGSSYNSPLHF
TRBJ2-7 | TRBV18 | - | - | TGTGCCAGCTCACCACGTGAGGGATACGAGCAGTACTTC | CASSPREGYEQYF
TRBJ1-2 | TRBV19 | once | - | TGTGCCAGTGGGGAACCGGGATTTAACTATGGCTACACCTTC | CASGEPGFNYGYTF
TRBJ1-3 | TRBV6-1 | - | - | TGTGCCAGCAGTGAATATGGATCGGGTAGTCTCATATATTTT | CASSEYGSGSLIYF
TRBJ1-2 | TRBV5-8 | - | TRBD1 | TGTGCCAGCAGCTTGGGGCAGGGGGCTGTACGAAGCTATGGCTACACCTTC | CASSLGQGAVRSYGYTF
TRBJ2-7 | TRBV7-8 | - | TRBD1 | TGTGCCAGCAGCCCCGACAGGGTTAGCTCCTACGAGCAGTACTTC | CASSPDRVSSYEQYF
TRBJ2-3 | TRBV11-3 | - | TRBD2 | TGTGCCAGCAGCTTGGGTGGGCGGGGGAAAGAGGATACGCAGTATTTT | CASSLGGRGKEDTQYF
TRBJ2-5 | TRBV3-1/TRBV3-2 | once | TRBD1 | TGTGCCAGCAGCCGGGGGACAGGCCAAGAGACCCAGTACTTC | CASSRGTGQETQYF
TRBJ2-1 | TRBV6-6 | - | TRBD1 | TGTGCCAGCAGTTACGTGACAGGGGTTGCGGGTGAGCAGTTCTTC | CASSYVTGVAGEQFF
TRBJ2-5 | TRBV7-9 | many | - | TGTGCCAGCAGCCCCGGGAACTCATGGAGGGAGACCCAGTACTTC | CASSPGNSWRETQYF
TRBJ2-7 | TRBV6-5 | - | TRBD2 | TGTGCCAGCACCATAGCGGGAGATGGGTCCTACGAGCAGTACTTC | CASTIAGDGSYEQYF
TRBJ1-1 | TRBV9 | few | - | TGTGCCAGCAGCACCTCCGAGACAGTTGGCCCTGAAGCTTTCTTT | CASSTSETVGPEAFF
TRBJ2-3 | TRBV27 | - | TRBD1 | TGTGCCAGCAGTTCTCAGGGGGCCGGCACAGATACGCAGTATTTT | CASSSQGAGTDTQYF
TRBJ2-5 | TRBV7-2 | - | TRBD2 | TGTGCCAGCAGCTTCGGACTAGCGGGCGAGACCCAGTACTTC | CASSFGLAGETQYF
TRBJ2-7 | TRBV6-5 | - | TRBD2 | TGTGCCAGCAGAAACCAGCGGGATTTCTACGAGCAGTACTTC | CASRNQRDFYEQYF
TRBJ2-5 | TRBV7-8 | - | - | TGTGCCAGCAGCTGGTTGAGTCCACGCCGGGAGACCCAGTACTTC | CASSWLSPRRETQYF
TRBJ1-5 | TRBV11-2 | - | - | TGTGCCAGCAGCAAAGCTCCAAATCAGCCCCAGCATTTT | CASSKAPNQPQHF
TRBJ1-5 | TRBV19 | - | TRBD1 | TGTGCCAGTTCTGGACAGGCGGTTTCCAATCAGCCCCAGCATTTT | CASSGQAVSNQPQHF
TRBJ1-1 | TRBV5-1 | - | TRBD1 | TGCGCCAGCAGCTCAGGGACAGGGGGGATCTCTTACACTGAAGCTTTCTTT | CASSSGTGGISYTEAFF
TRBJ2-3 | TRBV5-1 | - | TRBD2 | TGCGCCAGCAGCTCGGGACTAGCGGGTGGTGGGGATACGCAGTATTTT | CASSSGLAGGGDTQYF
TRBJ2-2 | TRBV7-2 | - | TRBD2 | TGTGCCAGCAACCCACTAGCGGGAAGTAACGGGGAGCTGTTTTTT | CASNPLAGSNGELFF
TRBJ1-4 | TRBV7-9 | - | TRBD1 | TGTGCCAGCAGCCCGGACAGGGGGCAAACTAATGAAAAACTGTTTTTT | CASSPDRGQTNEKLFF
TRBJ1-5 | TRBV21-1 | - | - | TGTGCCAGCGATGGGGTATGCTGGGGAGTATTAAGCAATCAGCCCCAGCATTTT | CASDGVCWGVLSNQPQHF
TRBJ1-1 | TRBV11-2 | - | TRBD1 | TGTGCCAGCAGCCGACTGGAGGGGGCAGGTGAAGCTTTCTTT | CASSRLEGAGEAFF
TRBJ2-7 | TRBV11-2 | - | TRBD2 | TGTGCCAGCAGCTCGGGACTAGCGGGGGACTACGAGCAGTACTTC | CASSSGLAGDYEQYF
TRBJ2-1 | TRBV5-1 | - | TRBD1 | TGCGCCAGCAGCTTGGCGACCGGGACAGGGGGCTACAATGAGCAGTTCTTC | CASSLATGTGGYNEQFF
TRBJ2-1 | TRBV7-3 | few | - | TGTGCCAGCAGCCTTCAGGGGGGCAATGAGCAGTTCTTC | CASSLQGGNEQFF
TRBJ1-5 | TRBV7-8 | - | TRBD1 | TGTGCCAGCAGCACTGGACAGGGCGGACGGCCCCAGCATTTT | CASSTGQGGRPQHF
TRBJ2-1 | TRBV19 | once | - | TGTGCCAGTACAGTCAGGATAGGCCCCTACAATGAGCAGTTCTTC | CASTVRIGPYNEQFF
TRBJ1-1 | TRBV2 | - | - | TGTGCCAGCAGAACGGGCACTGAAGCTTTCTTT | CASRTGTEAFF
TRBJ2-1 | TRBV3-1/TRBV3-2 | once | TRBD2 | TGTGCCAGCAGCCAATCCGGACTAGCGGGGTTCGATGAGCAGTTCTTC | CASSQSGLAGFDEQFF
TRBJ1-1 | TRBV5-1 | few | TRBD1 | TGCGCCAGCAGCGCGTCGGGACAGAAGAACACTGAAGCTTTCTTT | CASSASGQKNTEAFF
TRBJ2-1 | TRBV19 | - | TRBD1 | TGTGCCAGTAGAGGACCGGGACAGGGCTTAGCAGGAGAGCAGTTCTTC | CASRGPGQGLAGEQFF
TRBJ1-2 | TRBV6-6 | - | TRBD1 | TGTGCCATCGCTGAAGAGGACAGGGGAGGTTATGGCTACACCTTC | CAIAEEDRGGYGYTF